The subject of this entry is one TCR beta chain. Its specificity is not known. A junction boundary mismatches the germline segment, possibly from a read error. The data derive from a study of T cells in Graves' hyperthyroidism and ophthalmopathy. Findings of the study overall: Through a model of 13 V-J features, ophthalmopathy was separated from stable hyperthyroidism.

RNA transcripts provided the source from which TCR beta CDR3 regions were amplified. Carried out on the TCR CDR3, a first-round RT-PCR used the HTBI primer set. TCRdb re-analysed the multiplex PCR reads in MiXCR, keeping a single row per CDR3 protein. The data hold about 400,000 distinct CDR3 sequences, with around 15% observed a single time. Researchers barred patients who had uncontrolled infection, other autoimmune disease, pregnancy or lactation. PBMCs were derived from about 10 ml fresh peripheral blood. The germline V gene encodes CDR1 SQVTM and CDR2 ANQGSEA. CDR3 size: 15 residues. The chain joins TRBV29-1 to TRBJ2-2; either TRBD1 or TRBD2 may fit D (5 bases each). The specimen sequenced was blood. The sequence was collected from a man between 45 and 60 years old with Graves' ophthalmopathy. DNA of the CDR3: TGCAGCGTTGAAGATGAAACGGGGCGGACCGGGGAGCTGTCTTTT. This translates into CSVEDETGRTGELSF.